The 18 T cell receptor beta chains below all came from one sample that was sequenced in a study of cytomegalovirus exposure and HLA in healthy donors. Assay: immunoSEQ multiplex PCR; the TCRdb copy retains only in-frame clones and omits some. The sample has about 56,000 clones, 93% seen once. Sequencing used PBMCs. The receptors were sampled from a woman between 18 and 29 years old in good health and CMV-seropositive.

The chain employs TRBV6-1 and TRBJ2-2, with TRBD1 as a possible D gene (6 bases). V was cut by 2 bases and J by 0 bases, with 10 bases left in between. Germline V gene data show CDR1 as MNHNS and CDR2 as SASEGT. This CDR3 spans 16 amino acids. CDR3 sequence (DNA): TGTGCCAGCAGTGAACAGGCAGGGGCGAACACCGGGGAGCTGTTTTTT. This sequence encodes CASSEQAGANTGELFF.

The rearrangement uses TRBV28 and TRBJ1-1; D uncertain. The CDR3 loop spans 10 amino acids. V lost 5 bases and J lost 8, with 6 bases in between. Germline loops: CDR1 MDHEN, CDR2 SYDVKM. CDR3 protein: CASSAREAFF. The CDR3 region has the DNA TGTGCCAGCAGTGCGCGAGAAGCTTTCTTT.

The chain employs TRBV2 and TRBJ1-3; a weak D match, TRBD1 (5 bases). V was cut by 0 bases and J by 0 bases, with 12 bases left in between. This CDR3 is 17 amino acids long. Germline V gene sequence: CDR1 SNHLY, CDR2 FYNNEI. The chain's CDR3 is CASSEAEGLSSGNTIYF. CDR3 bases: TGTGCCAGCAGTGAAGCGGAGGGACTGAGCTCTGGAAACACCATATATTTT.

J is TRBJ1-2 and V is TRBV6-5, with TRBD1 matching 7 bases. V lost 6 bases and J lost 3; bases outside the gene matches: 4. CDR1 MNHEY and CDR2 SVGAGI come from the germline V gene. The CDR3 spans 13 residues. CDR3 coding DNA: TGTGCCAGCAGCGCCACAGGGGACTATGGCTACACCTTC. It translates to CASSATGDYGYTF.

The chain joins TRBV19 to TRBJ1-5; D is possibly TRBD1 (5 bases). Germline V CDR1 and CDR2: LNHDA, SQIVND (reference sequence). This CDR3 is built from 17 residues. V lost 6 bases and J 0 bases, leaving 18 bases between the germline ends. The CDR3 here is CASSPRGSRYSNQPQHF. The CDR3 region has the DNA TGTGCCAGTAGCCCGCGGGGGAGTCGGTATAGCAATCAGCCCCAGCATTTT.

V usage is TRBV7-9 and J usage is TRBJ1-1; 9 bases agree with TRBD1. The J segment lost 4 bases and the V segment lost 5 bases, leaving 5 bases of the junction unmatched. This CDR3 comprises 14 residues. Germline V gene sequence: CDR1 SEHNR, CDR2 FQNEAQ (reference sequence). The CDR3 sequence: CASSNYRGPTEAFF. The CDR3, as DNA: TGTGCCAGCAGCAACTACAGGGGGCCCACTGAAGCTTTCTTT.

This chain connects TRBV27 to TRBJ2-3; the D gene is possibly TRBD2 (5 bases). CDR3 length: 15 residues. Looked up from germline, CDR1 is MNHEY and CDR2 is SMNVEV (reference sequence). The V end lost 6 bases, the J end lost 3 bases, and 16 bases lay between the germline ends. CDR3 residues: CASRSLVHQTDTQYF. CDR3 sequence (DNA): TGTGCCAGCAGGTCACTAGTACATCAGACAGATACGCAGTATTTT.

The chain has TRBV5-1 and TRBJ1-6, with D possibly TRBD1 on 6 matching bases. Germline V CDR1 and CDR2: SGHRS, YFSETQ. V was trimmed by 5 bases and J by 7 bases, leaving 16 bases between them. This CDR3 is 15 amino acids long. In DNA, the CDR3 is TGCGCCAGCAGAGGCAGGGGAGAACTCAATTCACCCCTCCACTTT. Its translation: CASRGRGELNSPLHF. The variable domain in full, completed from reference TRBV5-1 and TRBJ1-6, reads KAGVTQTPRYLIKTRGQQVTLSCSPISGHRSVSWYQQTPGQGLQFLFEYFSETQRNKGNFPGRFSGRQFSNSRSEMNVSTLELGDSALYLCASRGRGELNSPLHFGNGTRLTVT.

This sequence joins TRBV14 and TRBJ2-7; weak D call: TRBD1 (5 bases). Per the germline V gene, CDR1 is SGHDN and CDR2 is FVKESK. This CDR3 is 12 amino acids long. Between the trimmed V and J ends, which lost 0 bases and 11 bases, there was a span of 11 bases. The DNA for the CDR3 is TGTGCCAGCAGCCAAGAGAGACAGACAAAGTACTTC. Protein product: CASSQERQTKYF. Together with reference TRBV14 and TRBJ2-7, the CDR3 gives the full variable domain: EAGVTQFPSHSVIEKGQTVTLRCDPISGHDNLYWYRRVMGKEIKFLLHFVKESKQDESGMPNNRFLAERTGGTYSTLKVQPAELEDSGVYFCASSQERQTKYFGPGTRLTVT.

This clone was observed once. The chain is built from TRBV7-6 and TRBJ2-7; a weak D match, TRBD1 (6 bases). The germline V and J ends were trimmed by 5 bases and 3 bases, with 14 bases remaining between them. This CDR3 comprises 14 residues. Germline-derived CDR1 and CDR2 are SGHVS and FNYEAQ. The CDR3 DNA follows: TGTGCCAGCAGCCTGCAGGGGAACAGCTACGAGCAGTACTTC. This sequence encodes CASSLQGNSYEQYF. The full variable domain, rest sourced from reference TRBV7-6 and TRBJ2-7, is GAGVSQSPRYKVTKRGQDVALRCDPISGHVSLYWYRQALGQGPEFLTYFNYEAQQDKSGLPNDRFSAERPEGSISTLTIQRTEQRDSAMYRCASSLQGNSYEQYFGPGTRLTVT.

The J gene is TRBJ1-3, the V gene TRBV6-1, with a tentative D call TRBD1 (5 bases). This CDR3 has 16 amino acids. The germline V and J ends were trimmed by 4 bases and 0 bases, with 13 bases remaining between them. Germline assignment: CDR1 MNHNS and CDR2 SASEGT. In DNA form, the CDR3 reads TGTGCCAGCAGTGTCGGGGGGACCTTCTCTGGAAACACCATATATTTT. This codes for CASSVGGTFSGNTIYF.

The chain carries TRBV4-1 and TRBJ2-5; 11 nucleotides match TRBD2. The V and J ends lost 3 bases and 5 bases, in that order; junction bases with no gene match: 14. CDR1 MGHRA and CDR2 YSYEKL come from the germline V gene. The CDR3 loop spans 18 amino acids. The CDR3 spells CASSQERTSGLLGETQYF. In DNA form, the CDR3 reads TGCGCCAGCAGCCAGGAACGGACTAGCGGGTTGCTCGGGGAGACCCAGTACTTC.

The chain carries TRBV9 and TRBJ2-7; 9 bases align to TRBD2. The CDR3 runs 14 residues. Germline V gene data show CDR1 as SGDLS and CDR2 as YYNGEE. V lost 0 bases and J lost 4; bases outside the gene matches: 2. The DNA of the CDR3 is TGTGCCAGCAGCGTAGGTAGCGGGGGTTACGAGCAGTACTTC. The encoded protein is CASSVGSGGYEQYF.

This clone showed up just once. This chain connects TRBV25-1 to TRBJ1-1; D ambiguous. Trimming removed 4 bases from V and 4 bases from J, with 7 bases in between. The CDR3 is 12 amino acids. Germline assignment: CDR1 MGHDK and CDR2 SYGVNS. The chain's CDR3 is CASSGQATEAFF. CDR3 in DNA: TGTGCCAGCAGTGGTCAGGCCACTGAAGCTTTCTTT.

The chain joins TRBV10-3 to TRBJ1-2, with TRBD1 identical over 9 bases. V was pared by 10 bases and J by 6 bases, with 9 bases of the junction left unmatched. The CDR3 is 13 residues long. Germline assignment: CDR1 ENHRY and CDR2 SYGVKD. For the CDR3, the DNA is TGTGCCACGAGCGGGACAGGGTTTAATGGCTACACCTTC. It codes for CATSGTGFNGYTF.

This chain connects TRBV5-1 to TRBJ2-2; D may be TRBD2 (7 bases). Germline lookup yields CDR1 SGHRS and CDR2 YFSETQ. V was clipped by 4 bases and J by 1 base, with 17 bases between them. The CDR3 length is 17 residues. CDR3 nucleotides: TGCGCCAGCAGCCTGCTAGGGGGGGCCCTGAACACCGGGGAGCTGTTTTTT. This sequence encodes CASSLLGGALNTGELFF.

The rearrangement uses TRBV6-1 and TRBJ1-2; 9 bases fit TRBD1. V was pared by 0 bases and J by 4 bases, with 3 bases of the junction left unmatched. In germline, CDR1 is MNHNS, CDR2 SASEGT. This CDR3 spans 15 amino acids. CDR3 sequence reads: CASSEAETGGYGYTF. CDR3 nucleotides: TGTGCCAGCAGTGAAGCTGAGACAGGGGGCTATGGCTACACCTTC.

This clone was seen just once. J is TRBJ1-2 and V is TRBV5-4; unclear D gene. The germline gives CDR1 SGHNT, CDR2 YYREEE (reference sequence). The V and J ends lost 0 bases and 9 bases respectively, with 3 bases between them. The CDR3 consists of 10 residues. The CDR3 region has the DNA TGTGCCAGCAGCTTGGCCTGCTACACCTTC. Encoded protein: CASSLACYTF.